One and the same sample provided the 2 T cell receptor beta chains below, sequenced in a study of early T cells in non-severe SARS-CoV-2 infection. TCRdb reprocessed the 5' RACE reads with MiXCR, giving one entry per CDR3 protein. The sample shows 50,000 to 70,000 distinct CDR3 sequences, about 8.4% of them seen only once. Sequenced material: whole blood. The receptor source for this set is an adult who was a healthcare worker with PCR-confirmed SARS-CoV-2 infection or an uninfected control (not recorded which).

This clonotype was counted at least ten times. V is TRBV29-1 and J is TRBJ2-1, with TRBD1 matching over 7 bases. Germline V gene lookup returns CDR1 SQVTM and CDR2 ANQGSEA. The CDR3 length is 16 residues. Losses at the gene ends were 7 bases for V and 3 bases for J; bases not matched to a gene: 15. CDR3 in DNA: TGCAGCGCGTACCGCCAGGGGGTCGCGGGCTACAATGAGCAGTTCTTC. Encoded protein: CSAYRQGVAGYNEQFF.

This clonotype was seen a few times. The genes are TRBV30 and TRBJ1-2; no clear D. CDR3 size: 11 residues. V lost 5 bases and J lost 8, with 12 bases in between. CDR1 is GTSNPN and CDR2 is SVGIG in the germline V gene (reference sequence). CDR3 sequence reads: CAWHTIQGYTF. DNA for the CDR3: TGTGCCTGGCATACCATTCAGGGCTACACCTTC. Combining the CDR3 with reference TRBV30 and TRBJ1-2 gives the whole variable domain SQTIHQWPATLVQPVGSPLSLECTVEGTSNPNLYWYRQAAGRGLQLLFYSVGIGQISSEVPQNLSASRPQDRQFILSSKKLLLSDSGFYLCAWHTIQGYTFGSGTRLTVV.